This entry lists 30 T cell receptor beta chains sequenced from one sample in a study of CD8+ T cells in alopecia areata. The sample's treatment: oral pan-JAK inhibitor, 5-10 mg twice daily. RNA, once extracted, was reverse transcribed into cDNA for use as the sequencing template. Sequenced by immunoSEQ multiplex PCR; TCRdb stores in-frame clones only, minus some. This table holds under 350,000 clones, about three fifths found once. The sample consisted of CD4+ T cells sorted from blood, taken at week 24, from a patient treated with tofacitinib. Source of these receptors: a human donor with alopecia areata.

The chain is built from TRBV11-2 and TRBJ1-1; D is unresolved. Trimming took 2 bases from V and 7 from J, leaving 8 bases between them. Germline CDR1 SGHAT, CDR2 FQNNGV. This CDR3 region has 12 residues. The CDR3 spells CASSLSGGEAFF. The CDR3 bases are TGTGCCAGCAGCTTAAGTGGCGGTGAAGCTTTCTTT.

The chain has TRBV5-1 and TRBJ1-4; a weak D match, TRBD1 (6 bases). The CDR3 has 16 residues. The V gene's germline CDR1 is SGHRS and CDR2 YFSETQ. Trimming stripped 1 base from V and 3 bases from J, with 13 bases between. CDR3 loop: CASSLTWGAANEKLFF. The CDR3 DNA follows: TGCGCCAGCAGCTTGACGTGGGGGGCCGCTAATGAAAAACTGTTTTTT.

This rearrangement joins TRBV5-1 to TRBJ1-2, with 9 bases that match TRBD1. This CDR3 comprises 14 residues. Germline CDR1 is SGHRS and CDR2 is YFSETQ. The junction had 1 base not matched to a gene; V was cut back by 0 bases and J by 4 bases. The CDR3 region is CASSLGTGVYGYTF. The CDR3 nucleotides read TGCGCCAGCAGCTTGGGGACAGGGGTCTATGGCTACACCTTC.

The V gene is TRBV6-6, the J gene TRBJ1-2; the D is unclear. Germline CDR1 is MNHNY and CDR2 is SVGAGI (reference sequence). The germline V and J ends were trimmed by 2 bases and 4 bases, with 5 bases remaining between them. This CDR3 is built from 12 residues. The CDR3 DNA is TGTGCCAGCAGTTACGACACCTATGGCTACACCTTC. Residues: CASSYDTYGYTF.

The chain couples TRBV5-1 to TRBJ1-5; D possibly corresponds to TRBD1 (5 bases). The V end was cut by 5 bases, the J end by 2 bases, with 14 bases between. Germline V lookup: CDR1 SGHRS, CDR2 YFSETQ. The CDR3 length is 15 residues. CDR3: CASRAGTSGNQPQHF. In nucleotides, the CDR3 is TGCGCCAGCAGGGCCGGGACCTCGGGCAATCAGCCCCAGCATTTT.

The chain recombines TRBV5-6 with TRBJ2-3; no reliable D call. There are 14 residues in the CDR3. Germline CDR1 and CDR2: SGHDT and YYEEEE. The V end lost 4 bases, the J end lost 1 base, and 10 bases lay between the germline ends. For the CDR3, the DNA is TGTGCCAGCAGCACTGGACCAGGCACAGATACGCAGTATTTT. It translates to CASSTGPGTDTQYF.

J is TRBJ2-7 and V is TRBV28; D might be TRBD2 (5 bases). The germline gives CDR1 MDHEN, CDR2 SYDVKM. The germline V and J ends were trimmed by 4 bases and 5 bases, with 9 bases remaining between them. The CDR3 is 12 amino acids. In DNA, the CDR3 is TGTGCCAGCAGTTCGGACTCACACGAGCAGTACTTC. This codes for CASSSDSHEQYF.

As DNA, the CDR3 is TGCAGCGTTGAACAGGGCCCGGGAACACCCCTCCACTTT. This codes for CSVEQGPGTPLHF. The gene calls are TRBV29-1 and TRBJ1-6, with D perhaps matching TRBD1 (5 bases). CDR3 size: 13 residues. Trimming stripped 2 bases from V and 11 bases from J, with 13 bases between. Germline V CDR1 and CDR2: SQVTM, ANQGSEA.

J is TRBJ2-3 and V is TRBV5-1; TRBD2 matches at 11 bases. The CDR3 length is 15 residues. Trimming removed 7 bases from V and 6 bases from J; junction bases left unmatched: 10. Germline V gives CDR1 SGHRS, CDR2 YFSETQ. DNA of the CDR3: TGCGCCAGCCAGGGACTAGCGGCCGCGGCGGATACGCAGTATTTT. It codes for CASQGLAAAADTQYF. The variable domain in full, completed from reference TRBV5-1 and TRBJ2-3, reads KAGVTQTPRYLIKTRGQQVTLSCSPISGHRSVSWYQQTPGQGLQFLFEYFSETQRNKGNFPGRFSGRQFSNSRSEMNVSTLELGDSALYLCASQGLAAAADTQYFGPGTRLTVL.

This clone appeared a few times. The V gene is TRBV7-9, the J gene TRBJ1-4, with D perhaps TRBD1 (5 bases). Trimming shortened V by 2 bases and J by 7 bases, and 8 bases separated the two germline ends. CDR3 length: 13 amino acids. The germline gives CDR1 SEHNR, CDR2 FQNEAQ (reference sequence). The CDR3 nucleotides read TGTGCCAGCAGCTTATACCAGGGTGAAAAACTGTTTTTT. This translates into CASSLYQGEKLFF.

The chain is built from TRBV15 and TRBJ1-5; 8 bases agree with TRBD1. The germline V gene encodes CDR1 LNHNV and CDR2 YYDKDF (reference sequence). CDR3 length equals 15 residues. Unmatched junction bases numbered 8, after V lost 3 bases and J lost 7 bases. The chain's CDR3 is CATSSFAGGEQPQHF. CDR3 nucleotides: TGTGCCACCAGCAGCTTCGCAGGGGGCGAACAGCCCCAGCATTTT.

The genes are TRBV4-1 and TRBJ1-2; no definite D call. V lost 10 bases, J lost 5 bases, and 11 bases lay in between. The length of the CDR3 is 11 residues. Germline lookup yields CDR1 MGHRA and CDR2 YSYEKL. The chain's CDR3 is CATVDGYGYTF. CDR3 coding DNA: TGCGCCACCGTCGATGGGTATGGCTACACCTTC.

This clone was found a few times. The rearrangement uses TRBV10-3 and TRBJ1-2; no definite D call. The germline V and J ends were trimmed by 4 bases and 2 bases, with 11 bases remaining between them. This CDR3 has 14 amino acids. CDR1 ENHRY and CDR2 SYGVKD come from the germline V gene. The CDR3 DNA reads TGTGCCATCAGTGGTTCGGACTCAAACTATGGCTACACCTTC. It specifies CAISGSDSNYGYTF.

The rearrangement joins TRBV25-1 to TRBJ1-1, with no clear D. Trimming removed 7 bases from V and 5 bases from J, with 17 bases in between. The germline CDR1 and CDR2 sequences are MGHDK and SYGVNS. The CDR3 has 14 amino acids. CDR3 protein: CASTKVGRDTEAFF. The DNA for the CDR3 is TGTGCCAGCACGAAGGTAGGAAGGGATACTGAAGCTTTCTTT.

As DNA, the CDR3 is TGTGCCAGCAGCTTAATAGGAGATTCACCCCTCCACTTT. Its protein is CASSLIGDSPLHF. The chain recombines TRBV7-6 with TRBJ1-6; no clear D gene. Germline CDR1 SGHVS, CDR2 FNYEAQ. The CDR3 loop spans 13 amino acids. Trimming took off 2 bases at V and 8 bases at J, with 7 bases between the two ends.

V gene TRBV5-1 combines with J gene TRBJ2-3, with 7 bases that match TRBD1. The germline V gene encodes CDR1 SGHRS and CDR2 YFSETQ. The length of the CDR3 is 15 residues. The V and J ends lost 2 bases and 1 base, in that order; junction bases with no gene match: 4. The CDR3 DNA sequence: TGCGCCAGCAGCTTTAGGGGGCAGGGCACAGATACGCAGTATTTT. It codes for CASSFRGQGTDTQYF.

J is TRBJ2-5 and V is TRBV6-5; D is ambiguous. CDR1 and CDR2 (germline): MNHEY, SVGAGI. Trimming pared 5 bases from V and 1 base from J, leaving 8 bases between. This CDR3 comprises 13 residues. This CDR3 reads CASSRGVQETQYF. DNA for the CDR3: TGTGCCAGCAGTCGTGGAGTCCAAGAGACCCAGTACTTC.

The CDR3 bases are TGTGCCAGCAGCATTGCGGTAGCCAAAAACATTCAGTACTTC. Translation gives CASSIAVAKNIQYF. The V and J genes are TRBV7-9 and TRBJ2-4; D is unclear. Germline V gene lookup returns CDR1 SEHNR and CDR2 FQNEAQ (reference sequence). CDR3 length: 14 residues. Trimming took 5 bases from V and 0 from J, leaving 8 bases between them.

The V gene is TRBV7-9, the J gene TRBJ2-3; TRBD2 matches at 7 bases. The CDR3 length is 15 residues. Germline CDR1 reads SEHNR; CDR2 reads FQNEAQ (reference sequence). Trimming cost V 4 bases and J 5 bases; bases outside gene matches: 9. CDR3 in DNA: TGTGCCAGCAGCTCAACCCCTAGCGGAGGAGATACGCAGTATTTT. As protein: CASSSTPSGGDTQYF.

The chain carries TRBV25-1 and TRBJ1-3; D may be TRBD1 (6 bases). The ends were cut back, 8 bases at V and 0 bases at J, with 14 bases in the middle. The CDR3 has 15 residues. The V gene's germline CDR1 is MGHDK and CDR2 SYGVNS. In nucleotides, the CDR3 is TGTGCCAGCGGACGGGACACCCTCTCTGGAAACACCATATATTTT. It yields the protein CASGRDTLSGNTIYF.

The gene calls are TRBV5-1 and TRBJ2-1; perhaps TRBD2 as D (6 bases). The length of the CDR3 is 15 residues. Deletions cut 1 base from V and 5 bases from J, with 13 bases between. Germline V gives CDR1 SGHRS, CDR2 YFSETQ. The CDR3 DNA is TGCGCCAGCAGCTTGCAGCGGGCCAGCGACAATGAGCAGTTCTTC. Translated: CASSLQRASDNEQFF.

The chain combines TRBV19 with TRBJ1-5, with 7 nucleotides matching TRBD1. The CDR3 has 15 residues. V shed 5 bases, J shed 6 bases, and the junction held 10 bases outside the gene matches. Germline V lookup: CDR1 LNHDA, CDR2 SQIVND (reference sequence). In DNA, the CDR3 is TGTGCCAGTAGTTCGGAACAGGGGTCGGTTCAGCCCCAGCATTTT. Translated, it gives CASSSEQGSVQPQHF.

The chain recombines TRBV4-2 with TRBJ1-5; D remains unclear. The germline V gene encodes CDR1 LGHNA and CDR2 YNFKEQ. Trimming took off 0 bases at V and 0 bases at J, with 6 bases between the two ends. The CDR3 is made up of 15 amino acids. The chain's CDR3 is CASSQDGYSNQPQHF. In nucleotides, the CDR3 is TGTGCCAGCAGCCAAGACGGTTATAGCAATCAGCCCCAGCATTTT.

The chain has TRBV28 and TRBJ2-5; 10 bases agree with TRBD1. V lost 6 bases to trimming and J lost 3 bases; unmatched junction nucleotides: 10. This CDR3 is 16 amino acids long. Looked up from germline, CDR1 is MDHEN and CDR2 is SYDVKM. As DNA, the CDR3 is TGTGCCAGCAGCTTCCCCCCGGGACAGGGGAAAGAGACCCAGTACTTC. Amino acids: CASSFPPGQGKETQYF.

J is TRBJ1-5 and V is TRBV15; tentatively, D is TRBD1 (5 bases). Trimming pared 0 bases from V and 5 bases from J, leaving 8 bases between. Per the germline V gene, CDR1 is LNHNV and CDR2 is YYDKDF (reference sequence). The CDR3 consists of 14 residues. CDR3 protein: CATSRETGYQPQHF. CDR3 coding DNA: TGTGCCACCAGCAGAGAAACAGGCTATCAGCCCCAGCATTTT.

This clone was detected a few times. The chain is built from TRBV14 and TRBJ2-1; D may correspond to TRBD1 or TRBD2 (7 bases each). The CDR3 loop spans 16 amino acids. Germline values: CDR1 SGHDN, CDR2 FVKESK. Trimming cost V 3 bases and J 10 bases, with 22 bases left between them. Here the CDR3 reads CASSQRQGGSVGEQFF. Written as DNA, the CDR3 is TGTGCCAGCAGCCAGAGACAGGGAGGGAGCGTCGGGGAGCAGTTCTTC.

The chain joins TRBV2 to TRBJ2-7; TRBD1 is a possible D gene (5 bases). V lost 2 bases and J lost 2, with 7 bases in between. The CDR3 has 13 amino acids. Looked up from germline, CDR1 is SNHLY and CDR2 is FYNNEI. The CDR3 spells CASSEQGPYEQYF. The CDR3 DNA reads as TGTGCCAGCAGTGAACAGGGTCCCTACGAGCAGTACTTC.

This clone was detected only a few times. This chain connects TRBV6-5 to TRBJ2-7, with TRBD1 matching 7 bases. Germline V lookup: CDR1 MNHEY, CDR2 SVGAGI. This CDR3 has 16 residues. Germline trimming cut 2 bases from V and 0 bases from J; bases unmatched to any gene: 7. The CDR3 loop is CASSYATGLSSYEQYF. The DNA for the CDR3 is TGTGCCAGCAGTTACGCGACAGGGCTTAGCTCCTACGAGCAGTACTTC.

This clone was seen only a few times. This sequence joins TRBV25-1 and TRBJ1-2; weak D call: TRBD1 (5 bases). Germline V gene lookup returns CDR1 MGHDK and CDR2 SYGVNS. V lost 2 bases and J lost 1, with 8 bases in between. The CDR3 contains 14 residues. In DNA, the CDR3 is TGTGCCAGCAGTGAACAGGGTGATAACTATGGCTACACCTTC. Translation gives CASSEQGDNYGYTF.

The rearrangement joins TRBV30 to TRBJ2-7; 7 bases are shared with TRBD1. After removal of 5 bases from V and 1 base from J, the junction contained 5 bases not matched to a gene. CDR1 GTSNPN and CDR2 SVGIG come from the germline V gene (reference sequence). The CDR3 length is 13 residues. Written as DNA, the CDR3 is TGTGCCTGGGGGACAGCCCAATCCTACGAGCAGTACTTC. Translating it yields CAWGTAQSYEQYF.